Listed here are 30 T cell receptor delta chains from one sample, sequenced in a study of gamma-delta T cells after stem cell transplantation. TCRdb called clones anew from the RT-PCR reads with CATT. This sample has over a thousand delta-chain clones, with more than 2.5% found just once. Sequencing used gamma-delta T cells. All receptors come from a human donor. It is not recorded whose cells these are; they may come from a transplant donor.

The table lists this clone with a few counts. This likely reflects a read error, since a far larger clone is one base away. Other DNA sequences in the same sample also yield this CDR3. The chain has TRDV2 and TRDJ1; 8 bases are shared with TRDD3. This CDR3 has 19 residues. The V segment lost 1 base and the J segment 0 bases; nucleotides outside the gene matches: 15. Per the germline V gene, CDR1 is GEAIGNYY and CDR2 is EKD. The CDR3 here is CACDTVLGDEPTYTDKLIF. The CDR3 DNA reads TGTGCCTGTGACACTGTGCTGGGGGACGAACCAACGTACACCGATAAACTCATCTTT.

This clone was detected only a few times. Only one base separates this from a far larger clonotype, so it likely reflects a read error. Different DNA sequences within this sample yield the same CDR3. The rearrangement links TRDV2 to TRDJ1, with a tentative D call TRDD3 (6 bases). V was trimmed by 0 bases and J by 6 bases, leaving 19 bases between them. The CDR3 is 16 residues long. Germline values: CDR1 GEAIGNYY, CDR2 EKD. CDR3 region: CACDTVGAGGLNKLIF. The CDR3 region has the DNA TGTGCCTGTGACACCGTGGGGGCCGGAGGGCTCAATAAACTCATCTTT.

This clone was counted between two and nine times. With only one base between it and a far larger clone, this is likely a read error. This chain joins TRDV2 and TRDJ1; 11 bases align to TRDD3. Trimming at V came to 3 bases and at J to 3 bases, leaving 5 bases not matched to a gene. The length of the CDR3 is 15 residues. Per germline, CDR1 GEAIGNYY and CDR2 EKD. CDR3 nucleotides: TGTGCCTGTGACCGACTGGGGGATATCCCCGATAAACTCATCTTT. Amino acid sequence: CACDRLGDIPDKLIF.

This clone has just a few counts. A far larger clone is only one base removed, so a read error is likely. The chain uses TRDV2 and TRDJ3, with 12 bases that match TRDD3. Germline CDR1 reads GEAIGNYY; CDR2 reads EKD. The CDR3 is 24 amino acids. CDR3 DNA: TGTGCCTGTGACACCGGAGGACTGGGGGATACCGCGGCGCCCGTGTCCTGGGACGCCCGACAGATGTTTTTC. Its translation is CACDTGGLGDTAAPVSWDARQMFF.

In its sample, this clone was seen a few times. This chain joins TRDV2 and TRDJ1, with 12 nucleotides matching TRDD3. This CDR3 is built from 16 residues. Losses at the gene ends were 4 bases for V and 0 bases for J; bases not matched to a gene: 5. CDR1 and CDR2 (germline): GEAIGNYY, EKD. The chain's CDR3 is CACDVLGDTHTDKLIF. CDR3 DNA: TGTGCCTGTGATGTACTGGGGGATACACACACCGATAAACTCATCTTT.

This clone was detected only a few times. A far larger clone is only one base removed, so a read error is likely. Other DNA sequences in the sample encode the same CDR3. This chain uses TRDV2 with TRDJ3, with TRDD3 matching over 10 bases. The CDR3 sequence is 19 residues long. Per the germline V gene, CDR1 is GEAIGNYY and CDR2 is EKD. In DNA, the CDR3 is TGTGCCTGTGACACGTTACTGGGGGATGCCTCCTGGGACACCCGTCAGATGTTTTTC. Translating it yields CACDTLLGDASWDTRQMFF.

As to this clone: The TCRdb protein, from a much larger clone, departs from this DNA's translation at residue 8, likely by read error; the protein shown derives from the DNA. CDR3 sequence (DNA): TGTGCCTGTGACACCGTAGGGGGGAACTTTAAACTCATCTTT. As protein: CACDTVGGNFKLIF. The J gene is TRDJ1, the V gene TRDV2, with D perhaps TRDD3 (6 bases). The germline V gene has CDR1 GEAIGNYY and CDR2 EKD. Trimming pared 0 bases from V and 7 bases from J, leaving 14 bases between. The CDR3 has 14 residues.

This clone came up a few times. The protein that TCRdb holds for this DNA derives from a much larger clone and differs from the translated DNA at residue 2, which likely indicates a read error; the protein shown here is translated from the DNA. V usage is TRDV2 and J usage is TRDJ3; TRDD3 aligns across 9 bases. The germline gives CDR1 GEAIGNYY, CDR2 EKD. This CDR3 contains 16 residues. The CDR3 nucleotides are TGTTCCTGTGACGCCGTACTGGGGGAGTACACCCGACAGATGTTTTTC. This sequence encodes CSCDAVLGEYTRQMFF.

This clone is categorized as large. Other DNA variants within this sample encode the same CDR3. The genes are TRDV2 and TRDJ1, with D possibly matching TRDD2 (5 bases). V lost 0 bases, J lost 0 bases, and 22 bases lay in between. CDR1 GEAIGNYY and CDR2 EKD come from the germline V gene. The CDR3 is made up of 19 amino acids. CDR3 sequence (DNA): TGTGCCTGTGACACCGTTTCCTCGGACGGCGGGCTTTACACCGATAAACTCATCTTT. This codes for CACDTVSSDGGLYTDKLIF.

This clone was detected a few times. TCRdb records a much larger clone's protein for this DNA, with a difference at residue 4 that likely arises from a read error; the protein given is the translation of the DNA. V and J are TRDV2 and TRDJ1, with 11 positions matching TRDD3. Germline V CDR1 and CDR2: GEAIGNYY, EKD. The CDR3 is 18 amino acids. J lost 0 bases, V lost 5 bases, and 13 bases had no gene match. The CDR3 DNA sequence: TGTGCCTGTGGCGCCCTACTGGGGGATAGGATGTACACCGATAAACTCATCTTT. Translated, it gives CACGALLGDRMYTDKLIF.

This clone showed up just a few times. The protein TCRdb gives is from a much larger clone and does not agree with this DNA's translation at residue 12, likely a read error; the protein shown here comes from the DNA. The chain recombines TRDV2 with TRDJ2; 9 bases fit TRDD3. The CDR3 totals 17 residues. Germline V CDR1 and CDR2: GEAIGNYY, EKD. CDR3 protein: CACDPVGDKDLAAQLFF. The CDR3 DNA reads TGTGCCTGTGACCCAGTGGGGGATAAGGATTTGGCAGCACAACTCTTCTTT.

A note on this clone: This likely stems from a read error, as it lies one base from a far larger clone. The same CDR3 is also encoded by other DNA sequences in this sample. The CDR3 here is CACDTVRLLGELRNTDKLIF. In DNA, the CDR3 is TGTGCCTGTGACACCGTTCGTCTACTGGGGGAACTCCGAAACACCGATAAACTCATCTTT. The chain joins TRDV2 to TRDJ1, with 9 bases lining up with TRDD3. Germline V gives CDR1 GEAIGNYY, CDR2 EKD. Trimming took 0 bases from V and 0 from J; bases not matched to a gene: 16. The CDR3 is 20 residues long.

Details on this clone: The protein that TCRdb holds for this DNA derives from a much larger clone and differs from the translated DNA at residue 9, which likely indicates a read error; the protein shown here is translated from the DNA. The V gene is TRDV2, the J gene TRDJ1; D uncertain. CDR1 is GEAIGNYY and CDR2 is EKD in the germline V gene. V lost 3 bases, J lost 1 base, and 20 bases lay in between. The CDR3 has 17 residues. This CDR3 is CACDPVGVLIFTDKLIF. DNA for the CDR3: TGTGCCTGTGACCCCGTGGGAGTACTTATATTCACCGATAAACTCATCTTT.

This clone came up a few times. TCRdb attributes to this sequence the protein of a much larger clone, which differs from the DNA translation at residue 4; a read error is likely, and the protein displayed is translated from the DNA. This chain joins TRDV2 and TRDJ3; D ambiguous. CDR1 and CDR2 from the germline V gene are GEAIGNYY and EKD. The CDR3 has 22 amino acids. The CDR3 loop is CACGTLGRGSGFGSWDTRQMFF. CDR3 sequence (DNA): TGTGCCTGTGGCACCTTGGGTCGAGGTTCTGGATTTGGCTCCTGGGACACCCGACAGATGTTTTTC.

In its sample, this clone was seen a few times. TCRdb has a much larger clone's protein, which differs at residue 13 from the translation of this DNA, likely because of a read error; what is shown is the protein translated from the DNA. The chain is built from TRDV2 and TRDJ1, with 11 bases fitting TRDD3. CDR1 is GEAIGNYY, CDR2 EKD, per germline. The CDR3 has 18 residues. After removal of 3 bases from V and 3 bases from J, the junction contained 14 bases not matched to a gene. The CDR3 region is CACDALLGDRMYADKLIF. DNA of the CDR3: TGTGCCTGTGACGCCCTACTGGGGGATAGGATGTACGCCGATAAACTCATCTTT.

This clone is labeled as large (0.1 to 1%). Different DNA sequences within this sample yield the same CDR3. This chain links TRDV2 with TRDJ1; tentative D call: TRDD3 (6 bases). CDR3 length: 19 residues. CDR1 and CDR2 (germline): GEAIGNYY, EKD. V shed 0 bases and J shed 5 bases, with 27 bases lying between them. The CDR3 sequence is CACDTVFGGGRGNRDKLIF. Here the CDR3 DNA reads TGTGCCTGTGACACCGTTTTCGGGGGCGGACGGGGGAACCGGGATAAACTCATCTTT.

This clone is labeled medium-sized. Given a much more abundant clone one base away, this may be a read error. The sample has other DNA sequences that encode this CDR3 too. The chain recombines TRDV2 with TRDJ1; 12 nucleotides align to TRDD3. The CDR3 length is 18 residues. CDR1 and CDR2 from the germline V gene are GEAIGNYY and EKD. CDR3 nucleotide sequence: TGCGCCTGTGACACCGTGGAACTGGGGGATACACACACCGATAAACTCATCTTT. Residues: CACDTVELGDTHTDKLIF.

About this clone itself: TCRdb attributes to this sequence the protein of a much larger clone, which differs from the DNA translation at residue 9; a read error is likely, and the protein displayed is translated from the DNA. The genes are TRDV2 and TRDJ1; 11 bases are a match to TRDD3. The CDR3 is made up of 18 amino acids. From germline, CDR1 is GEAIGNYY and CDR2 EKD. V dropped 4 bases and J dropped 2; count of bases not matched to a gene: 14. DNA for the CDR3: TGTGCCTGTGATGTACTGGGGGATATCCAGAGAGGGACCGATAAACTCATCTTT. It translates to CACDVLGDIQRGTDKLIF.

This clone was detected a few times. A far larger clone is one base from this, pointing to a likely read error. The identical CDR3 is also encoded by other nucleotide sequences in the sample. J is TRDJ3 and V is TRDV2; 13 bases are a match to TRDD3. Looked up from germline, CDR1 is GEAIGNYY and CDR2 is EKD. This CDR3 contains 21 residues. CDR3 protein: CACDPATGGYDSSWDTRQMFF. The CDR3 DNA follows: TGTGCCTGTGACCCAGCTACTGGGGGATACGATAGCTCCTGGGACACCCGGCAGATGTTTTTC.

This clone was detected a few times. The rearrangement joins TRDV2 to TRDJ1; 7 bases align to TRDD3. There are 18 residues in the CDR3. Trimming cost V 1 base and J 3 bases; bases outside gene matches: 16. Germline CDR1 reads GEAIGNYY; CDR2 reads EKD. The CDR3 DNA sequence: TGTGCCTGTGACACGTTATCAGAAACTGGGGATAGGGCCGATAAACTCATCTTT. It translates to CACDTLSETGDRADKLIF.

Worth noting for this clone: This is likely an artifact of a read error, given a far larger clone one base away. Other DNA sequences in the same sample also yield this CDR3. The V and J genes are TRDV3 and TRDJ1; the D is unclear. V was trimmed by 5 bases and J by 0 bases, leaving 22 bases between them. The CDR3 runs 16 residues. Looked up from germline, CDR1 is TVYSNPD and CDR2 is GDNSRS (reference sequence). The CDR3 nucleotides are TGTGCCCCCCACGTCTGTGTCGGGCTGTACACCGATAAACTCATCTTT. Translation gives CAPHVCVGLYTDKLIF.

In the case of this clone: The protein recorded in TCRdb matches a much larger clone and deviates from this DNA's translation at residue 9, suggesting a read error; the protein here is obtained by translating the DNA. V usage is TRDV2 and J usage is TRDJ1; unclear D gene. Trimming pared 0 bases from V and 1 base from J, leaving 11 bases between. The CDR3 covers 15 residues. The germline V gene has CDR1 GEAIGNYY and CDR2 EKD. The CDR3 nucleotides are TGTGCCTGTGACACCGTGGGAGAGTGCACCGATAAACTCATCTTT. Translating it yields CACDTVGECTDKLIF.

This clone ranks as medium-sized. A read error is likely here: a far larger clone is one base away. The chain uses TRDV2 and TRDJ3; 9 bases align to TRDD3. V lost 3 bases to trimming and J lost 11 bases; unmatched junction nucleotides: 10. The CDR3 runs 16 residues. Germline V lookup: CDR1 GEAIGNYY, CDR2 EKD. DNA of the CDR3: TGTGCCTGTGACGCCGTACTGGGGGAGTACGCCCGACAGATGTTTTTC. This encodes CACDAVLGEYARQMFF.

This clone is deemed large. This sequence joins TRDV2 and TRDJ1; 9 bases align to TRDD3. The CDR3 is 18 amino acids. Looked up from germline, CDR1 is GEAIGNYY and CDR2 is EKD. With V trimmed by 3 bases and J by 1 base, 14 bases remained unmatched. For the CDR3, the DNA is TGTGCCTGTGACCCCCTGGGGGATCCCCCACGGGGCACCGATAAACTCATCTTT. Translating it yields CACDPLGDPPRGTDKLIF.

This clone was recorded a few times. A read error may explain this, as a much larger clone is one base away. The identical CDR3 is also encoded by other nucleotide sequences in the sample. This chain links TRDV2 with TRDJ1; 7 bases are shared with TRDD3. Germline V gives CDR1 GEAIGNYY, CDR2 EKD. This CDR3 has 16 residues. The CDR3 DNA sequence: TGTGCCTGCGACAGCTTGGCTGGGGGGTACACCGATAAACTCATCTTT. Translated, it gives CACDSLAGGYTDKLIF.

This clone was seen only a few times. This DNA translates differently at residue 5 from the TCRdb protein, which is that of a much larger clone; a read error is likely, and the protein shown is the DNA's own translation. CDR3 coding DNA: TGTGCCTGTGACGCCGTTGGGGGATACGCGCCGAAAAACTCCTGGGACACCCGACAGATGTTTTTC. Amino acids: CACDAVGGYAPKNSWDTRQMFF. The V and J genes are TRDV2 and TRDJ3, with TRDD3 matching over 11 bases. The trim removed 3 bases at V and 0 bases at J, leaving 15 bases unmatched. This CDR3 is built from 22 residues. Germline CDR1 and CDR2: GEAIGNYY and EKD.

Points on this clone: This DNA's translation and the protein TCRdb lists, from a much larger clone, do not match at residue 3, likely due to a read error; the protein shown is translated from the DNA. The chain couples TRDV2 to TRDJ1; 8 bases map to TRDD3. This CDR3 has 17 residues. Germline assignment: CDR1 GEAIGNYY and CDR2 EKD. In DNA form, the CDR3 reads TGTGCCTATGACACCGCGGAACTACTGGGGGCCACCGATAAACTCATCTTT. Translated: CAYDTAELLGATDKLIF.

This clone is judged large. This chain links TRDV2 with TRDJ1; D might be TRDD3 (6 bases). The germline CDR1 and CDR2 sequences are GEAIGNYY and EKD. The CDR3 sequence is 18 residues long. The germline V and J ends were trimmed by 3 bases and 0 bases, with 22 bases remaining between them. Here the CDR3 DNA reads TGTGCCTGTGACCCTATTATCTACGGAACTGGGTACACCGATAAACTCATCTTT. Encoded protein: CACDPIIYGTGYTDKLIF.

To note about this clone: A far larger clone is one nucleotide away, so this likely arose from a read error. Other nucleotide sequences from this sample produce the same CDR3. This sequence joins TRDV2 and TRDJ1; 8 positions agree with TRDD3. Germline CDR1 GEAIGNYY, CDR2 EKD. The CDR3 loop spans 17 amino acids. CDR3 sequence (DNA): TGTGCCTGTAACCCTTTGGGGGATTGGCCGGTGGCCGATAAACTCATCTTC. Amino acid sequence: CACNPLGDWPVADKLIF.

Comment on this clone: This likely reflects a read error, since a far larger clone is one base away. As DNA, the CDR3 is TGTGCCTGTGGCACCTTTGGCCTGGCGGGCCCAAGCTCCTGGGACACCCGACAGATGTTTTTC. Translation: CACGTFGLAGPSSWDTRQMFF. The chain employs TRDV2 and TRDJ3; D not certain. The V gene's germline CDR1 is GEAIGNYY and CDR2 EKD. The CDR3 sequence is 21 residues long.